This T cell receptor beta chain emerged from a study of long-term antiretroviral therapy in people with HIV. V was pared by 5 bases and J by 7 bases, with 7 bases of the junction left unmatched. This CDR3 is 15 amino acids long. The germline V gene encodes CDR1 LNHDA and CDR2 SQIVND (reference sequence). Sequencing relied on immunoSEQ assay v3.0, run at survey level. Data came from immunoSEQ multiplex PCR; TCRdb stores just in-frame clones and leaves some out. Here the sample spans fewer than 45,000 clones, roughly 78% being singletons. This clonotype was obtained from a young man with HIV. The chain joins TRBV19 to TRBJ2-1, with 11 bases identical to TRBD2. The starting material was unsorted PBMCs, obtained 3.4 years after starting antiretroviral therapy. Written as DNA, the CDR3 is TGTGCCAGTAGTGGGGTAGCGGGGGGGGAGAATGAGCAGTTCTTC. It translates to CASSGVAGGENEQFF.